Below, 26 T cell receptor beta chains from the same sample are listed, as sequenced in a study of ipilimumab plus nivolumab after autologous stem cell transplantation. This table comes from immunoSEQ multiplex PCR, and its TCRdb copy is limited to in-frame clones, with some not included. This table has roughly 40,000 clones, over 90% appearing once. Specimen: PBMCs, collected in a trial of ipilimumab plus nivolumab as post-transplant consolidation. The receptor set was obtained from a male donor with multiple myeloma.

This chain uses TRBV28 with TRBJ2-1; TRBD2 agrees at 11 bases. The length of the CDR3 is 16 residues. Germline V CDR1 and CDR2: MDHEN, SYDVKM. J gave up 5 bases and V 7 bases, and 10 bases lay outside the gene matches. CDR3 amino acids: CASKLAGGPTNNEQFF. The CDR3 DNA sequence: TGTGCCAGCAAGCTAGCGGGGGGACCAACCAACAATGAGCAGTTCTTC.

The rearrangement uses TRBV7-2 and TRBJ1-3; 8 positions match TRBD1. Germline V CDR1 and CDR2: SGHTA, FQGNSA. Trimming removed 5 bases from V and 0 bases from J; junction bases left unmatched: 3. CDR3 size: 15 residues. The CDR3 sequence is CASSGTGDSGNTIYF. The CDR3 bases are TGTGCCAGCAGCGGGACAGGCGACTCTGGAAACACCATATATTTT.

This chain joins TRBV7-2 and TRBJ1-3; no clear D gene. The germline V gene has CDR1 SGHTA and CDR2 FQGNSA. This CDR3 comprises 14 residues. The V gene lost 2 bases and the J gene lost 2 bases, with 7 bases spanning the gap. The CDR3 nucleotides are TGTGCCAGCAGCTTAAGCGGAACTGGAAACACCATATATTTT. It yields the protein CASSLSGTGNTIYF. The variable domain in full, completed from reference TRBV7-2 and TRBJ1-3, reads GAGVSQSPSNKVTEKGKDVELRCDPISGHTALYWYRQSLGQGLEFLIYFQGNSAPDKSGLPSDRFSAERTGGSVSTLTIQRTQQEDSAVYLCASSLSGTGNTIYFGEGSWLTVV.

This chain uses TRBV7-6 with TRBJ2-1; 8 positions agree with TRBD2. Trimming cost V 10 bases and J 7 bases; bases outside gene matches: 15. The CDR3 extends over 15 amino acids. Germline loops: CDR1 SGHVS, CDR2 FNYEAQ. For the CDR3, the DNA is TGTGCCATTAGCGGACGGGGGGGCCTGATGAATGAGCAGTTCTTC. This sequence encodes CAISGRGGLMNEQFF.

This chain connects TRBV4-3 to TRBJ2-3; maybe TRBD1 (6 bases). The germline V gene encodes CDR1 LGHNA and CDR2 YSLEER. The CDR3 runs 18 residues. V was clipped by 1 base and J by 3 bases, with 20 bases between them. CDR3 in DNA: TGCGCCAGCAGCCAAGGGGCAGGGGCAGCGTGGGCGACAGATACGCAGTATTTT. Protein sequence: CASSQGAGAAWATDTQYF.

This rearrangement joins TRBV6-6 to TRBJ1-5; TRBD1 matches 8 bases. This CDR3 has 15 residues. V dropped 4 bases and J dropped 3; count of bases not matched to a gene: 5. CDR1 is MNHNY, CDR2 SVGAGI, per germline (reference sequence). The CDR3 region has the DNA TGTGCCAGCAGTTCTCAGGGGGCCGTCAATCAGCCCCAGCATTTT. Its translation: CASSSQGAVNQPQHF.

The V call is TRBV7-6, the J call TRBJ2-3, with D perhaps TRBD2 (6 bases). The germline V gene has CDR1 SGHVS and CDR2 FNYEAQ. The CDR3 length is 17 residues. Trimming left V 0 bases short and J 4 bases short, with 17 bases between. CDR3 in amino acids: CASSLAFVGGGPDTQYF. CDR3 in DNA: TGTGCCAGCAGCTTAGCGTTTGTGGGAGGCGGTCCAGATACGCAGTATTTT.

V usage is TRBV30 and J usage is TRBJ1-2; no clear D. The CDR3 loop spans 11 amino acids. V dropped 5 bases and J dropped 8 bases, with 12 bases sitting between them. Per the germline V gene, CDR1 is GTSNPN and CDR2 is SVGIG (reference sequence). The CDR3 sequence: CAWATPRGYTF. CDR3 sequence (DNA): TGTGCCTGGGCGACTCCCCGGGGCTACACCTTC.

The V call is TRBV19, the J call TRBJ1-5; 8 bases match TRBD1. Per germline, CDR1 LNHDA and CDR2 SQIVND (reference sequence). This CDR3 comprises 15 residues. J was trimmed by 1 base and V by 5 bases; bases with no gene match: 4. The CDR3 nucleotides read TGTGCCAGTAGTTACGACAGGGGCAGCAATCAGCCCCAGCATTTT. Protein: CASSYDRGSNQPQHF. The full variable domain, completed using reference TRBV19 and TRBJ1-5, is DGGITQSPKYLFRKEGQNVTLSCEQNLNHDAMYWYRQDPGQGLRLIYYSQIVNDFQKGDIAEGYSVSREKKESFPLTVTSAQKNPTAFYLCASSYDRGSNQPQHFGDGTRLSIL.

The rearrangement joins TRBV4-2 to TRBJ2-3, with D possibly TRBD2 on 7 matching bases. V was shortened by 3 bases and J by 2 bases, with 18 bases between the two germline ends. Germline V gene sequence: CDR1 LGHNA, CDR2 YNFKEQ. This CDR3 comprises 17 residues. The CDR3 DNA follows: TGTGCCAGCAGCCACCCCCTTGGGGGGGCTGACACAGATACGCAGTATTTT. This codes for CASSHPLGGADTDTQYF.

This rearrangement joins TRBV5-1 to TRBJ2-7, with TRBD1 matching over 7 bases. The CDR3 runs 14 residues. V gave up 1 base and J gave up 2 bases; unmatched junction bases: 3. CDR1 SGHRS and CDR2 YFSETQ come from the germline V gene. Here the CDR3 DNA reads TGCGCCAGCAGCTTGCGCCAGGGGGCCTACGAGCAGTACTTC. Its protein product is CASSLRQGAYEQYF.

The V call is TRBV7-2, the J call TRBJ2-3; 8 bases line up with TRBD2. J was trimmed by 1 base and V by 3 bases; bases with no gene match: 0. This CDR3 contains 14 residues. Germline loops: CDR1 SGHTA, CDR2 FQGNSA. The CDR3 reads CASSFSGGTDTQYF. CDR3 in DNA: TGTGCCAGCAGCTTTAGCGGGGGCACAGATACGCAGTATTTT.

The CDR3 sequence is CASSLRGQTYEQYF. In DNA, the CDR3 is TGTGCCAGCAGTCTGAGGGGACAAACCTACGAGCAGTACTTC. The V and J genes are TRBV5-6 and TRBJ2-7, with D possibly matching TRBD1 (6 bases). Trimming stripped 5 bases from V and 2 bases from J, with 14 bases between. This CDR3 is built from 14 residues. In germline, CDR1 is SGHDT, CDR2 YYEEEE.

This chain connects TRBV9 to TRBJ1-2; 7 positions agree with TRBD1. The trim removed 0 bases at V and 5 bases at J, leaving 7 bases unmatched. The CDR3 has 15 residues. The V gene's germline CDR1 is SGDLS and CDR2 YYNGEE. The CDR3 here is CASSVEGARAYGYTF. The DNA of the CDR3 is TGTGCCAGCAGCGTAGAGGGGGCCAGGGCATATGGCTACACCTTC.

V usage is TRBV28 and J usage is TRBJ1-2; 9 bases match TRBD1. Germline V gives CDR1 MDHEN, CDR2 SYDVKM. CDR3 length: 14 amino acids. V gave up 4 bases and J gave up 5 bases; unmatched junction bases: 5. The CDR3 DNA is TGTGCCAGCAGTTCCGGGACAGGGAATTATGGCTACACCTTC. Amino acid sequence: CASSSGTGNYGYTF.

The chain couples TRBV5-1 to TRBJ1-1, with TRBD1 as a possible D gene (5 bases). This CDR3 contains 13 residues. With 5 bases removed from V and 3 bases from J, the gap between germline ends came to 11 bases. Germline V lookup: CDR1 SGHRS, CDR2 YFSETQ. For the CDR3, the DNA is TGCGCCAGCAGTCAGTGGGGGGACACTGAAGCTTTCTTT. It codes for CASSQWGDTEAFF. The complete variable domain, with remaining parts taken from reference TRBV5-1 and TRBJ1-1, reads KAGVTQTPRYLIKTRGQQVTLSCSPISGHRSVSWYQQTPGQGLQFLFEYFSETQRNKGNFPGRFSGRQFSNSRSEMNVSTLELGDSALYLCASSQWGDTEAFFGQGTRLTVV.

The gene calls are TRBV6-5 and TRBJ2-2; D not resolved. V lost 6 bases and J lost 6, with 17 bases in between. The CDR3 runs 15 residues. Per germline, CDR1 MNHEY and CDR2 SVGAGI. The chain's CDR3 is CASRLQDSSPGELFF. The DNA for the CDR3 is TGTGCCAGCAGGCTGCAGGATTCGTCCCCCGGGGAGCTGTTTTTT.

The chain joins TRBV18 to TRBJ1-1; D is possibly TRBD1 (6 bases). The CDR3 has 17 residues. The germline V and J ends were trimmed by 2 bases and 2 bases, with 18 bases remaining between them. CDR1 is KGHSH, CDR2 LQKENI, per germline. This CDR3 is CASSPNRARGDNTEAFF. The DNA of the CDR3 is TGTGCCAGCTCACCAAACAGGGCGCGGGGGGACAACACTGAAGCTTTCTTT.

The table lists this clone with a few counts. The rearrangement joins TRBV9 to TRBJ2-6; 7 bases are shared with TRBD2. CDR3 length: 14 amino acids. The J segment lost 2 bases and the V segment lost 7 bases, leaving 3 bases of the junction unmatched. Germline CDR1 SGDLS, CDR2 YYNGEE. The CDR3 DNA reads TGTGCCAGCCGCCGGGGGGCTGGGGCCAACGTCCTGACTTTC. Encoded protein: CASRRGAGANVLTF.

The chain recombines TRBV28 with TRBJ2-5, with 8 bases lining up with TRBD1. This CDR3 has 17 amino acids. V shed 7 bases and J 4 bases; nucleotides not matched to a gene: 17. The germline CDR1 and CDR2 sequences are MDHEN and SYDVKM. The CDR3 nucleotides read TGTGCCAGCAACCCCCTTGTTGACAGGGGCCTCGGAGAGACCCAGTACTTC. Amino acid sequence: CASNPLVDRGLGETQYF.

J is TRBJ2-2 and V is TRBV7-2; TRBD1 is a possible D gene (5 bases). Looked up from germline, CDR1 is SGHTA and CDR2 is FQGNSA. The CDR3 is 15 residues long. The V end lost 0 bases, the J end lost 5 bases, and 10 bases lay between the germline ends. CDR3 protein: CASSLAATATGELFF. DNA of the CDR3: TGTGCCAGCAGCTTAGCCGCGACAGCAACCGGGGAGCTGTTTTTT.

With regard to this clone: Germline and junction disagree at one end, which may indicate a read error. J is TRBJ2-1 and V is TRBV19; D call uncertain. The V gene's germline CDR1 is LNHDA and CDR2 SQIVND (reference sequence). The length of the CDR3 is 14 residues. The CDR3: CASSTQLSNNEQFF. The CDR3 bases are TGTGCCAGTAGTACCCAACTCTCCAACAATGAGCAGTTCTTC.

V and J are TRBV18 and TRBJ2-7; 9 nucleotides agree with TRBD1. J gave up 6 bases and V 4 bases, and 10 bases lay outside the gene matches. Germline V gene data show CDR1 as KGHSH and CDR2 as LQKENI. This CDR3 is 15 amino acids long. Here the CDR3 reads CASSQTPGQGGEQYF. The CDR3 nucleotides are TGTGCCAGCTCACAGACCCCGGGACAGGGCGGCGAGCAGTACTTC.

This rearrangement joins TRBV11-3 to TRBJ2-1, with D possibly being TRBD1 (6 bases). The CDR3 spans 13 residues. The germline V and J ends were trimmed by 5 bases and 4 bases, with 9 bases remaining between them. Germline V CDR1 and CDR2: SGHNT, YENEEA. The CDR3 DNA reads TGTGCCAGCAGCCTAGGACAGTACAATGAGCAGTTCTTC. Its protein is CASSLGQYNEQFF. The variable domain in full, completed from reference TRBV11-3 and TRBJ2-1, reads EAGVVQSPRYKIIEKKQPVAFWCNPISGHNTLYWYLQNLGQGPELLIRYENEEAVDDSQLPKDRFSAERLKGVDSTLKIQPAELGDSAVYLCASSLGQYNEQFFGPGTRLTVL.

The chain has TRBV7-2 and TRBJ2-1, with 12 bases matching TRBD2. Trimming at V came to 5 bases and at J to 5 bases, leaving 10 bases not matched to a gene. Germline CDR1 SGHTA, CDR2 FQGNSA. This CDR3 contains 17 residues. The CDR3 here is CASSPERLAGVDNEQFF. CDR3 in DNA: TGTGCCAGCAGCCCGGAACGACTAGCGGGAGTGGACAATGAGCAGTTCTTC.

In DNA form, the CDR3 reads TGTGCCAGCGCCCCCGACAGGGGTTCCGATACGCAGTATTTT. The encoded protein is CASAPDRGSDTQYF. V and J are TRBV27 and TRBJ2-3; 8 positions agree with TRBD1. CDR1 is MNHEY, CDR2 SMNVEV, per germline (reference sequence). This CDR3 spans 14 amino acids. The V and J ends lost 8 bases and 6 bases, in that order; junction bases with no gene match: 10.